These T cell receptor beta chains were read from a single sample in a study of blood T cell repertoires in COVID-19. The assay was immunoSEQ multiplex PCR, and TCRdb's table has in-frame clones only and misses some. The sample includes hundreds of thousands of clones, around nine tenths of them seen just once. Sequencing input: PBMCs or T cells enriched from blood (not recorded which). These receptors all come from a woman between 45 and 65 years old who had recovered from COVID-19. CDR3s include the opening cysteine and the closing phenylalanine or tryptophan. D genes are given only for firm matches. Expanded clones are given a class, and other clones once, few, many or no size at all.

>-|TRBV28|TRBJ1-6|-
CASSNRFDNSPLHF
TGTGCCAGCAGTAACAGATTCGATAATTCACCCCTCCACTTT
>-|TRBV20-1|TRBJ1-1|-
CSALGNTEAFF
TGCAGTGCCCTAGGTAACACTGAAGCTTTCTTT
>-|TRBV14|TRBJ2-1|-
CASSQGQGWSNEQFF
TGTGCCAGCAGCCAGGGTCAGGGGTGGAGCAATGAGCAGTTCTTC
>-|TRBV18|TRBJ1-5|-
CASSPSTGPAGNQPQHF
TGTGCCAGCTCACCGTCTACAGGGCCGGCTGGCAATCAGCCCCAGCATTTT
>TRBD1|TRBV2|TRBJ1-1|-
CASRWTGGSAEAFF
TGTGCCAGCAGATGGACAGGGGGAAGCGCTGAAGCTTTCTTT
>-|TRBV6-5|TRBJ1-1|few
CASKHNRAMNTEAFF
TGTGCCAGCAAACATAACAGGGCTATGAACACTGAAGCTTTCTTT
>TRBD1|TRBV6-5|TRBJ1-1|-
CASRVYQGANTEAFF
TGTGCCAGCAGGGTATACCAGGGGGCGAACACTGAAGCTTTCTTT
>-|TRBV9|TRBJ2-1|-
CASSPEVSSSYNEQFF
TGTGCCAGCAGCCCAGAGGTCAGCAGCTCCTACAATGAGCAGTTCTTC
>-|TRBV5-1|TRBJ1-1|-
CASSPHAVNTEAFF
TGCGCCAGCAGCCCGCACGCGGTGAACACTGAAGCTTTCTTT
>-|TRBV28|TRBJ1-2|few
CASSPFSPPYGYTF
TGTGCCAGCAGCCCGTTCAGTCCTCCCTATGGCTACACCTTC
>-|TRBV28|TRBJ2-3|few
CASSLGGPDTQYF
TGTGCCAGCAGTTTAGGCGGCCCAGATACGCAGTATTTT
>-|TRBV18|TRBJ1-2|-
CASSPPIGRDYGYTF
TGTGCCAGCTCACCACCGATCGGCAGGGACTATGGCTACACCTTC
>-|TRBV3-1/TRBV3-2|TRBJ2-7|-
CASSQVQKGGQYF
TGTGCCAGCAGCCAAGTACAGAAAGGAGGGCAGTACTTC
>-|TRBV18|TRBJ2-7|-
CASSPRQEFSYEQYF
TGTGCCAGCTCGCCCAGACAGGAGTTCTCCTACGAGCAGTACTTC
>TRBD1|TRBV4-2|TRBJ1-2|-
CASSQGTGATHNYYGYTF
TGTGCCAGCAGCCAAGGGACAGGGGCAACCCATAATTACTATGGCTACACCTTC
>-|TRBV7-8|TRBJ2-7|-
CASSYYPGYEQYF
TGTGCCAGCAGCTACTACCCGGGGTACGAGCAGTACTTC
>TRBD1|TRBV5-1|TRBJ2-1|once
CASTPTGTVEYNEQFF
TGCGCCAGCACTCCAACCGGGACAGTCGAGTACAATGAGCAGTTCTTC
>-|TRBV7-8|TRBJ1-5|once
CASSQSQGYSNQPQHF
TGTGCCAGCAGCCAATCACAGGGTTATAGCAATCAGCCCCAGCATTTT
>-|TRBV6-2/TRBV6-3|TRBJ1-5|few
CASSYSNSPQHF
TGTGCCAGCAGTTACTCGAACAGCCCCCAGCATTTT
>-|TRBV3-1/TRBV3-2|TRBJ1-2|-
CASGPRRRNNYGYTF
TGTGCCAGCGGTCCGAGGAGGCGCAATAACTATGGCTACACCTTC
>-|TRBV12-3/TRBV12-4|TRBJ1-1|-
CASDALSGLAAFF
TGTGCCAGCGATGCTTTGTCGGGACTTGCCGCTTTCTTT
>-|TRBV2|TRBJ1-5|-
CASRGGKGLGQPQHF
TGTGCCAGCCGTGGGGGTAAGGGGCTCGGTCAGCCCCAGCATTTT
>TRBD1|TRBV6-1|TRBJ1-6|-
CASSEAGQGNSPLHF
TGTGCCAGCAGTGAAGCTGGACAGGGTAATTCACCCCTCCACTTT
>-|TRBV4-3|TRBJ1-2|-
CASSQEGGYSYGYTF
TGCGCCAGCAGCCAAGAGGGAGGGTATAGCTATGGCTACACCTTC
>-|TRBV28|TRBJ1-2|-
CASRGDTAYGYTF
TGTGCCAGCAGGGGTGACACTGCCTATGGCTACACCTTC